This paragraph reports one T cell receptor (beta chain). The CDR3 sequence is 13 residues long. Germline lookup yields CDR1 LGHDT and CDR2 YNNKEL (reference sequence). V was trimmed by 4 bases and J by 13 bases, leaving 17 bases between them. In the original analysis: Estimated nucleated cell counts came from reference gene primer amplification. The data were produced by immunoSEQ multiplex PCR, yet TCRdb's version contains in-frame clones alone and is incomplete. For V, J and clone size, that table is used; D and trimming come from the DNA. The data show roughly 160,000 clones, with 65% to 90% seen just once and roughly 8.2% held by the top ten. The entry originates in a study of blood T cell repertoires in COVID-19. Study information: Acute-phase and convalescent COVID-19 samples originated in the United States, Italy and Spain. T cells, B-cell-depleted T cells, or PBMCs provided the cDNA or gDNA that served as material.

Sequences were obtained from peripheral blood. The chain joins TRBV3-1 (or the pseudogene TRBV3-2) to TRBJ2-1; D possibly corresponds to TRBD2 (6 bases). The TCR was taken from a man aged 55 to 70 with acute or convalescent COVID-19. The CDR3 reads CASSLAVEGLQFF. CDR3 sequence (DNA): TGTGCCAGCAGCCTTGCGGTCGAGGGACTCCAGTTCTTC.